A selection of T cell receptor beta chains follows, all from one sample in a study of blood T cells in healthy people across ages. TCRdb independently ran MiXCR on the 5' RACE reads; one entry per CDR3 protein. The sample carries fewer than 800,000 distinct CDR3 sequences, around 32% recorded once. Sequencing input: blood. The receptors stem from a woman of 80 years or more in good health. Each CDR3 is given with its conserved first and last residue. The D gene is left open where the match is weak. The size of a clone is reported for some rows only, either as once, few or many, or as a class for expanded clones.

J gene,D gene,V gene,clone size,CDR3 protein,CDR3 DNA
TRBJ1-1,NA,TRBV5-4,NA,CASSWWGSNTEAFF,TGTGCCAGCAGCTGGTGGGGATCGAACACTGAAGCTTTCTTT
TRBJ1-5,NA,TRBV7-9,many,CASSSTPQHF,TGTGCCAGCAGTTCCACGCCCCAGCATTTT
TRBJ2-1,TRBD2,TRBV20-1,many,CSAPGRGDYNEQFF,TGCAGTGCCCCAGGGCGGGGGGACTACAATGAGCAGTTCTTC
TRBJ1-1,NA,TRBV28,NA,CASSRWGGTEAFF,TGTGCCAGCAGCCGGTGGGGTGGTACTGAAGCTTTCTTT
TRBJ2-7,NA,TRBV7-9,many,CASVRGSGIHEQYF,TGTGCCAGCGTGCGAGGGTCGGGGATCCACGAGCAGTACTTC
TRBJ2-3,NA,TRBV20-1,NA,CSVQGGTTHTQYF,TGCAGTGTACAGGGAGGAACTACACATACGCAGTATTTT
TRBJ1-2,NA,TRBV30,many,CAWSETAYGYTF,TGTGCCTGGAGCGAGACAGCCTATGGCTACACCTTC
TRBJ2-5,NA,TRBV5-1,few,CASSLVSGEGETQYF,TGCGCCAGCAGCTTGGTCTCAGGGGAGGGTGAGACCCAGTACTTC
TRBJ2-1,TRBD1,TRBV7-9,NA,CASSRLTGSNEQFF,TGTGCCAGCAGCCGGTTGACAGGGAGTAATGAGCAGTTCTTC
TRBJ2-7,NA,TRBV28,NA,CASSEGVPSYEQYF,TGTGCCAGCAGTGAAGGGGTCCCCTCCTACGAGCAGTACTTC
TRBJ2-3,NA,TRBV3-1,NA,CASSQDGSGGQYF,TGTGCCAGCAGCCAAGATGGGAGCGGAGGGCAGTATTTT
TRBJ1-2,NA,TRBV6-2/TRBV6-3,NA,CASRPETGLGDGYTF,TGTGCCAGCAGACCGGAGACGGGTCTAGGGGATGGCTACACCTTC
TRBJ1-5,TRBD1,TRBV6-2/TRBV6-3,NA,CASSWDRGYNQPQHF,TGTGCCAGCAGTTGGGACAGGGGCTACAATCAGCCCCAGCATTTT
TRBJ1-5,NA,TRBV20-1,NA,CSARDRAWGLSNQPQHF,TGCAGTGCTAGAGATCGAGCCTGGGGACTAAGCAATCAGCCCCAGCATTTT
TRBJ2-3,TRBD2,TRBV20-1,many,CSATRTSVSTDTQYF,TGCAGTGCTACCCGGACTAGCGTTAGCACAGATACGCAGTATTTT
TRBJ1-4,TRBD1,TRBV14,few,CAGSQGSDRGAWGEKLFF,TGTGCCGGCAGCCAAGGCTCGGACAGGGGCGCCTGGGGTGAAAAACTGTTTTTT
TRBJ1-1,NA,TRBV27,many,CASSPGYAEAFF,TGTGCCAGCAGCCCAGGGTATGCTGAAGCTTTCTTT
TRBJ1-1,NA,TRBV21-1,NA,CASSNRESTEAFF,TGTGCCAGCAGCAACAGGGAATCCACTGAAGCTTTCTTT
TRBJ2-5,NA,TRBV12-5,many,CASGLGIGLQETQYF,TGTGCTAGTGGTTTGGGGATCGGGCTGCAAGAGACCCAGTACTTC
TRBJ1-2,NA,TRBV20-1,many,CSARDGRYGYTF,TGCAGTGCTAGAGATGGCCGCTATGGCTACACCTTC
TRBJ2-5,NA,TRBV20-1,many,CSASGPVPQETQYF,TGCAGTGCTAGCGGCCCAGTCCCACAAGAGACCCAGTACTTC
TRBJ2-5,TRBD2,TRBV9,NA,CASSVVGGANEQYF,TGTGCCAGCAGCGTAGTCGGGGGGGCGAATGAGCAGTACTTC
TRBJ2-3,NA,TRBV29-1,NA,CSAYEDTQYF,TGCAGCGCGTATGAAGATACGCAGTATTTT
TRBJ2-7,NA,TRBV12-3/TRBV12-4,once,CVSTFDQGGQYF,TGTGTCAGTACGTTTGACCAGGGCGGGCAGTACTTC
TRBJ2-2,NA,TRBV15,NA,CATSSFRTANTGELFF,TGTGCCACCAGCTCGTTCCGAACGGCGAACACCGGGGAGCTGTTTTTT
TRBJ2-2,TRBD1,TRBV20-1,many,CSASAGTGRTGELFF,TGCAGTGCTAGTGCCGGGACAGGGAGGACCGGGGAGCTGTTTTTT
TRBJ2-1,NA,TRBV5-1,NA,CASSLEGQAVWDEQFF,TGCGCCAGCAGCTTGGAAGGCCAAGCTGTATGGGATGAGCAGTTCTTC
TRBJ2-2,NA,TRBV9,NA,CASKQGLVTGERFF,TGTGCCAGCAAGCAGGGTTTGGTCACCGGGGAGCGGTTTTTT
TRBJ2-1,NA,TRBV18,many,CASSPSQGISYNEQFF,TGTGCCAGCTCACCATCACAGGGTATCTCCTACAATGAGCAGTTCTTC
TRBJ1-2,NA,TRBV7-2,NA,CASSPREGDGYTF,TGTGCCAGCAGCCCCCGCGAGGGAGATGGCTACACCTTC
TRBJ2-3,NA,TRBV7-3,many,CASSPLGGATQYF,TGTGCCAGCAGCCCGCTTGGGGGGGCCACGCAGTATTTT
TRBJ1-2,NA,TRBV15,many,CATSRDPLAGYTF,TGTGCCACCAGCAGAGACCCCCTCGCTGGCTACACCTTC
TRBJ2-3,TRBD2,TRBV4-1,NA,CASSPLAGGTTDTQYF,TGCGCCAGCAGCCCCCTAGCGGGGGGAACCACAGATACGCAGTATTTT
TRBJ2-6,TRBD1,TRBV6-2/TRBV6-3,many,CASSPGQGPSGANVLTF,TGTGCCAGCAGCCCGGGACAGGGGCCCTCTGGGGCCAACGTCCTGACTTTC
TRBJ2-5,NA,TRBV7-7,NA,CASSSNAQGKETQYF,TGTGCTAGCAGCTCCAATGCTCAGGGTAAAGAGACCCAGTACTTC
TRBJ1-2,TRBD1,TRBV7-2,NA,CASSSRDRGTYGYTF,TGTGCCAGCAGCTCCAGGGACAGGGGGACCTATGGCTACACCTTC
TRBJ1-5,NA,TRBV3-1,NA,CASSQEMGGNQPQHF,TGTGCCAGCAGCCAAGAGATGGGGGGCAATCAGCCCCAGCATTTT
TRBJ2-1,TRBD1,TRBV5-1,many,CASSWGTGVNEQFF,TGCGCCAGCAGCTGGGGGACAGGGGTGAATGAGCAGTTCTTC
TRBJ1-2,NA,TRBV7-2,many,CASSLVQGKAAGYTF,TGTGCCAGCAGCTTAGTTCAGGGGAAAGCGGCTGGCTACACCTTC
TRBJ2-3,NA,TRBV7-2,many,CASSFRRGLTDTQYF,TGTGCCAGCAGCTTCAGGCGCGGTCTCACAGATACGCAGTATTTT
TRBJ2-7,NA,TRBV5-6,many,CASSLMFGRGDNEQYF,TGTGCCAGCAGCTTGATGTTCGGCAGGGGGGACAACGAGCAGTACTTC
TRBJ1-5,NA,TRBV28,NA,CASLAGWNQPQHF,TGTGCCAGTCTAGCTGGGTGGAATCAGCCCCAGCATTTT
TRBJ1-4,NA,TRBV6-2/TRBV6-3,few,CASSYEVATNEKLFF,TGTGCCAGCAGTTACGAAGTTGCAACTAATGAAAAACTGTTTTTT
TRBJ2-5,NA,TRBV12-3/TRBV12-4,NA,CANTKGGEETQYF,TGTGCCAACACGAAAGGGGGGGAGGAGACCCAGTACTTC
TRBJ1-1,NA,TRBV11-2,few,CASTPSRVQAFF,TGTGCCAGCACCCCCTCGCGGGTCCAAGCTTTCTTT
TRBJ1-1,TRBD1,TRBV30,NA,CAWRGTDLNTDAFF,TGTGCCTGGAGGGGGACAGACCTAAACACTGATGCTTTCTTT
TRBJ1-5,NA,TRBV7-2,NA,CASSLGMTSNQSQHF,TGTGCCAGCAGCTTAGGGATGACTAGCAATCAGTCCCAGCATTTT
TRBJ2-3,NA,TRBV2,many,CASSKQPTSTDTQYF,TGTGCCAGCAGTAAACAGCCTACTAGCACAGATACGCAGTATTTT
TRBJ2-7,TRBD2,TRBV7-2,many,CASSLGASGWEQYF,TGTGCCAGCAGTTTGGGGGCTAGCGGGTGGGAGCAGTACTTC
TRBJ2-1,TRBD2,TRBV24-1,many,CATSGRGDRNEQFF,TGTGCCACCAGTGGGCGGGGGGATAGGAATGAGCAGTTCTTC